This T cell receptor (beta chain) came from a study of blood T cell repertoires in COVID-19. The wider study: Spain, Italy and the United States supplied samples that represented acute and convalescent COVID-19. Nucleic acid was either cDNA or gDNA, and it came from T cells, B-cell-depleted T cells, or PBMCs.

Clones were sequenced by immunoSEQ multiplex PCR, and TCRdb holds only the in-frame ones, with some missing. The table includes about 380,000 clones, about 80% detected once. Germline trimming cut 1 base from V and 6 bases from J; bases unmatched to any gene: 4. Germline V lookup: CDR1 SEHNR, CDR2 FQNEAQ (reference sequence). This CDR3 is 14 amino acids long. The rearrangement joins TRBV7-9 to TRBJ1-2; 8 positions match TRBD1. The clonotype originates from a human donor with acute or convalescent COVID-19. The donor label of this sample is uncertain. The specimen sequenced was peripheral blood. The CDR3 spells CASSLGDRGDGYTF. In DNA form, the CDR3 reads TGTGCCAGCAGCTTAGGAGACAGGGGTGATGGCTACACCTTC.